This T cell receptor beta chain was documented in a study of a mutant IDH1 vaccine in newly diagnosed glioma. Study-level background: Patients under treatment included about 60% males and 37.5% females and had a mean age of roughly 43 years. Beforehand, treatment had been radiotherapy, temozolomide, or both; the majority received both. Study-wide results and caveats: It was about 93% of patients that developed vaccine-induced immune responses.

Concerning this clone itself: Its antigen is undetermined.

Method: immunoSEQ multiplex PCR; TCRdb's copy keeps in-frame clones and lacks some. The table lists some 40,000 clones, about 81% of them singletons. Described time point: week 47, end of study. Vaccination used 300 ug of mutant IDH1 20-mer peptide per dose, with topical imiquimod. CDR3 length: 16 amino acids. V lost 5 bases, J lost 0 bases, and 10 bases stayed unmatched. This TCR derives from a man aged 35-49 years with glioma. This chain links TRBV23-1 with TRBJ2-7; 7 nucleotides match TRBD2. TRBV23-1 is marked as an open reading frame, function uncertain. Material: PBMCs, obtained from a glioma patient whose treatment included an IDH1 peptide vaccine. CDR3 nucleotide sequence: TGCGCCAGCAGTGCGTTACGGGAGGCAAGCTCCTACGAGCAGTACGTC. Amino acids: CASSALREASSYEQYV.